This T cell receptor beta chain was found in a study of T cells in Graves' hyperthyroidism and ophthalmopathy. The study, taken as a whole, reports: The model foresaw ophthalmopathy a median around 6.4 months prior to onset.

It was RNA transcripts that yielded the amplified TCR beta CDR3 regions. The HTBI primer set served for first-round RT-PCR of the TCR CDR3. In TCRdb, the multiplex PCR reads were re-called with MiXCR into one record per CDR3 protein. Among more than 500,000 distinct CDR3 sequences listed, about 43% were seen once. Many counts were recorded for this clonotype. The antigen is not known. The sequence derives from an adult woman with Graves' disease, either hyperthyroidism or ophthalmopathy (not recorded which). The sequenced sample was peripheral blood or thyroid tissue (not recorded which).

The CDR3 protein is CASSGRDSAVSYEQYF. The CDR3 DNA sequence: TGTGCCAGCAGCGGTCGAGACAGCGCCGTTTCCTACGAGCAGTACTTC. The V call is TRBV13, the J call TRBJ2-7; a weak D match, TRBD1 (5 bases). The CDR3 runs to 16 residues. In germline, CDR1 is PRHDT, CDR2 FYEKMQ (reference sequence). Deletions cut 5 bases from V and 1 base from J, with 18 bases between.